This passage covers 20 T cell receptor beta chains from one sample sequenced in a study of T cells in Graves' hyperthyroidism and ophthalmopathy. The source material, RNA transcripts, was used to amplify TCR beta CDR3 regions. First-round RT-PCR targeting the TCR CDR3 was performed with the HTBI primer set. MiXCR was run by TCRdb on the multiplex PCR reads, yielding one entry per CDR3 protein. In the table there are more than 350,000 distinct CDR3 sequences, more than 13% of which are singletons. Source material: blood. Source of these receptors: a young woman with Graves' hyperthyroidism.

The chain joins TRBV20-1 to TRBJ2-1; TRBD2 aligns across 8 bases. Per germline, CDR1 DFQATT and CDR2 SNEGSKA (reference sequence). The ends lost 5 bases at V and 2 bases at J; junction bases unmatched: 5. The CDR3 consists of 14 residues. CDR3 DNA: TGCAGTGCTCGAGGTAGCGGGACCTACAATGAGCAGTTCTTC. It yields the protein CSARGSGTYNEQFF.

The chain carries TRBV24-1 and TRBJ2-1; possibly TRBD1 for D (6 bases). This CDR3 is 16 amino acids long. The V gene's germline CDR1 is KGHDR and CDR2 SFDVKD. Deletions cut 5 bases from V and 0 bases from J, with 13 bases between. CDR3 DNA sequence: TGTGCCACCAGTGGGGCAGGGGATAGCTCCTACAATGAGCAGTTCTTC. Encoded protein: CATSGAGDSSYNEQFF.

The V call is TRBV7-8, the J call TRBJ2-2; 7 bases align to TRBD2. Trimming cost V 8 bases and J 3 bases; bases outside gene matches: 9. The CDR3 consists of 15 residues. From germline, CDR1 is SGHVS and CDR2 FQNEAQ. The CDR3 is CASVFLAEHTGELFF. CDR3 nucleotides: TGTGCCAGCGTCTTCCTAGCGGAGCACACCGGGGAGCTGTTTTTT.

Many counts were recorded for this clonotype. J is TRBJ2-3 and V is TRBV20-1, with 9 bases identical to TRBD2. Germline CDR1 is DFQATT and CDR2 is SNEGSKA (reference sequence). The J segment lost 1 base and the V segment lost 1 base, leaving 0 bases of the junction unmatched. The CDR3 runs to 14 residues. The CDR3 DNA reads as TGCAGTGCTAGAGGGACTAGCGGCACAGATACGCAGTATTTT. Translation gives CSARGTSGTDTQYF.

Concerning this clonotype itself: Since a much larger clone is just one base distant, this may be a read error. The rearrangement uses TRBV5-1 and TRBJ2-7; weak D call: TRBD2 (6 bases). CDR3 length: 13 amino acids. The germline CDR1 and CDR2 sequences are SGHRS and YFSETQ. Trimming left V 10 bases short and J 7 bases short, with 21 bases between. The chain's CDR3 is CAAARAGTNEQYF. In DNA, the CDR3 is TGCGCCGCCGCGAGGGCGGGGACCAATGAGCAGTACTTC.

The sample holds many counts of this clonotype. The rearrangement links TRBV28 to TRBJ1-2; unclear D gene. CDR1 and CDR2 (germline): MDHEN, SYDVKM. The V end lost 1 base, the J end lost 1 base, and 10 bases lay between the germline ends. This CDR3 has 15 residues. For the CDR3, the DNA is TGTGCCAGCAGTTTATTTGGTCTCCTTAACTATGGCTACACCTTC. As protein: CASSLFGLLNYGYTF.

This clonotype was seen at least ten times. The genes are TRBV28 and TRBJ2-7; 16 positions match TRBD2. CDR1 and CDR2 (germline): MDHEN, SYDVKM. The CDR3 is made up of 18 amino acids. The junction had 10 bases not matched to a gene; V was cut back by 6 bases and J by 2 bases. In DNA, the CDR3 is TGTGCCAGCAGGTTTGGGACTAGCGGGAGGGCCGGTGCCTACGAGCAGTACTTC. Protein sequence: CASRFGTSGRAGAYEQYF.

This clonotype was picked up many times. Written as DNA, the CDR3 is TGTGCCAGCACCAGTGGGCAGGACTATGGCTACACCTTC. Amino acids: CASTSGQDYGYTF. This chain joins TRBV28 and TRBJ1-2; D remains ambiguous. The CDR3 runs 13 residues. Germline V CDR1 and CDR2: MDHEN, SYDVKM. V shed 7 bases and J shed 3 bases, with 12 bases lying between them.

Ten or more counts support this clonotype. This may be a read error, as it is one base from a much larger clone. The rearrangement joins TRBV28 to TRBJ2-7; 7 nucleotides align to TRBD1. Germline assignment: CDR1 MDHEN and CDR2 SYDVKM. J gave up 3 bases and V 5 bases, and 4 bases lay outside the gene matches. CDR3 length equals 13 residues. This CDR3 reads CASSPRQGYEQYF. CDR3 DNA: TGTGCCAGCAGTCCGAGACAGGGCTACGAGCAGTACTTC.

The chain has TRBV29-1 and TRBJ2-1; D is uncertain. The CDR3 is made up of 13 amino acids. Trimming cost V 4 bases and J 0 bases, with 7 bases left between them. CDR1 and CDR2 from the germline V gene are SQVTM and ANQGSEA. CDR3 in amino acids: CSVVSSSYNEQFF. The DNA of the CDR3 is TGCAGCGTTGTATCCAGCTCCTACAATGAGCAGTTCTTC.

There are a few counts of this clonotype. The chain employs TRBV20-1 and TRBJ2-4, with D maybe TRBD2 (5 bases). Germline CDR1 is DFQATT and CDR2 is SNEGSKA (reference sequence). CDR3 size: 13 residues. V lost 6 bases and J 3 bases, leaving 12 bases between the germline ends. The CDR3 sequence: CSALEGNKNIQYF. DNA of the CDR3: TGCAGTGCCCTTGAGGGCAACAAAAACATTCAGTACTTC.

This clonotype was detected only a few times. J is TRBJ1-1 and V is TRBV4-1, with D possibly matching TRBD1 (5 bases). There are 15 residues in the CDR3. Germline-derived CDR1 and CDR2 are MGHRA and YSYEKL. Trimming removed 0 bases at V and 1 base at J, with 9 bases between. The CDR3: CASSQEGRENTEAFF. The DNA for the CDR3 is TGCGCCAGCAGCCAAGAAGGCAGGGAGAACACTGAAGCTTTCTTT.

In this sample, this clonotype turned up many times. The chain has TRBV28 and TRBJ2-7; 7 nucleotides align to TRBD1. CDR3 length: 15 residues. Germline assignment: CDR1 MDHEN and CDR2 SYDVKM. J lost 5 bases, V lost 5 bases, and 12 bases had no gene match. CDR3 DNA: TGTGCCAGCAGTCCACCACAGGGGAATTCCCACGAGCAGTACTTC. Encoded protein: CASSPPQGNSHEQYF.

In its sample, this clonotype was seen many times. The genes are TRBV7-3 and TRBJ2-1, with TRBD2 identical over 10 bases. J was trimmed by 10 bases and V by 8 bases; bases with no gene match: 20. The CDR3 is 17 residues long. CDR1 and CDR2 (germline): SGHTA, FQGTGA. The chain's CDR3 is CASSLNGLAVVRGEQFF. The CDR3 DNA is TGTGCCAGCTCCCTAAATGGACTAGCGGTAGTAAGGGGCGAGCAGTTCTTC.

This clonotype was detected only a few times. This sequence joins TRBV6-1 and TRBJ2-2; TRBD2 matches at 10 bases. CDR1 and CDR2 from the germline V gene are MNHNS and SASEGT. CDR3 length: 15 residues. Trimming removed 5 bases from V and 5 bases from J; junction bases left unmatched: 5. The CDR3 loop is CASSWLAGVTGELFF. The CDR3 bases are TGTGCCAGCAGTTGGCTAGCGGGAGTTACCGGGGAGCTGTTTTTT.

In this sample, this clonotype turned up a few times. The rearrangement joins TRBV6-6 to TRBJ2-3; the D is unclear. This CDR3 is built from 13 residues. Trimming left V 2 bases short and J 2 bases short, with 5 bases between. CDR1 is MNHNY, CDR2 SVGAGI, per germline (reference sequence). CDR3 nucleotides: TGTGCCAGCAGTTACACAGCCACAGATACGCAGTATTTT. It is translated as CASSYTATDTQYF.

In its sample, this clonotype was seen many times. The J gene is TRBJ2-3, the V gene TRBV9; D might be TRBD2 (6 bases). V dropped 2 bases and J dropped 2 bases, with 24 bases sitting between them. Germline V gene sequence: CDR1 SGDLS, CDR2 YYNGEE. The CDR3 covers 19 residues. The CDR3 here is CASSVEIPTGTPYTDTQYF. CDR3 DNA sequence: TGTGCCAGCAGCGTTGAGATTCCTACCGGGACTCCCTACACAGATACGCAGTATTTT. The full variable domain, in which reference TRBV9 and TRBJ2-3 provide the parts outside the CDR3, is DSGVTQTPKHLITATGQRVTLRCSPRSGDLSVYWYQQSLDQGLQFLIQYYNGEERAKGNILERFSAQQFPDLHSELNLSSLELGDSALYFCASSVEIPTGTPYTDTQYFGPGTRLTVL.

This clonotype showed up many times. The chain combines TRBV30 with TRBJ2-3; D gene uncertain. The V and J ends lost 3 bases and 5 bases respectively, with 15 bases between them. The length of the CDR3 is 14 residues. CDR1 and CDR2 from the germline V gene are GTSNPN and SVGIG (reference sequence). CDR3 region: CAWRIDGWEDTQYF. CDR3 coding DNA: TGTGCCTGGAGGATAGACGGTTGGGAAGATACGCAGTATTTT.

As concerns this clonotype: This clone may be a read error of a much larger clone one base away. The rearrangement uses TRBV6-6 and TRBJ2-7; 7 positions agree with TRBD2. The trim removed 0 bases at V and 5 bases at J, leaving 4 bases unmatched. CDR3 length equals 14 residues. CDR1 MNHNY and CDR2 SVGAGI come from the germline V gene (reference sequence). The DNA of the CDR3 is TGTGCCAGCAGTTACTCGGGGCGGGAGAACGAGCAGTACTTC. Its translation: CASSYSGRENEQYF.

V gene TRBV11-2 combines with J gene TRBJ2-2; D is uncertain. The V and J ends lost 3 bases and 5 bases respectively, with 10 bases between them. The CDR3 runs 14 residues. Germline CDR1 SGHAT, CDR2 FQNNGV. The CDR3 reads CASSFDLQTGELFF. Written as DNA, the CDR3 is TGTGCCAGCAGCTTCGATCTTCAGACCGGGGAGCTGTTTTTT.